This TCR beta chain was recovered during a study of CD8 T cells in ankylosing spondylitis. TCRdb re-analysed the 5' RACE reads in MiXCR, keeping a single row per CDR3 protein. Of under 150,000 distinct CDR3 sequences in the sample, over 7% were seen once. This clonotype was recorded at least ten times. V lost 5 bases to trimming and J lost 6 bases; unmatched junction nucleotides: 5. This CDR3 has 13 residues. This TCR came from a male donor with ankylosing spondylitis or in good health (not recorded which). This chain connects TRBV12-3 or TRBV12-4 to TRBJ2-3; 7 bases match TRBD2. Sequenced sample: blood, either unsorted or a sorted T cell fraction (not recorded which). The CDR3 here is CASSGTKGDTQYF. The DNA of the CDR3 is TGTGCCAGCAGTGGGACTAAAGGGGATACGCAGTATTTT.